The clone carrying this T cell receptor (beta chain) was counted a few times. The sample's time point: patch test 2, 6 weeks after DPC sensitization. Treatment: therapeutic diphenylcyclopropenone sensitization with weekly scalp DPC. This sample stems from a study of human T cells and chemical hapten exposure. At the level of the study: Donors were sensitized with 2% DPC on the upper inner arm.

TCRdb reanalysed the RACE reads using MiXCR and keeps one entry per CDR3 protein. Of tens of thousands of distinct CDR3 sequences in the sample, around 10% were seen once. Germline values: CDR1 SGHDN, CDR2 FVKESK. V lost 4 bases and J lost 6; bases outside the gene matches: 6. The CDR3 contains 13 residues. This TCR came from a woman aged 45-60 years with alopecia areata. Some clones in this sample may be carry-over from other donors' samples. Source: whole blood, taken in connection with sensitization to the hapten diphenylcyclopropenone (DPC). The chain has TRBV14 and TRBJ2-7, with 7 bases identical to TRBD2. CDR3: CASSLWGGREQYF. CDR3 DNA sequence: TGTGCCAGCAGCCTTTGGGGAGGGCGCGAGCAGTACTTC.